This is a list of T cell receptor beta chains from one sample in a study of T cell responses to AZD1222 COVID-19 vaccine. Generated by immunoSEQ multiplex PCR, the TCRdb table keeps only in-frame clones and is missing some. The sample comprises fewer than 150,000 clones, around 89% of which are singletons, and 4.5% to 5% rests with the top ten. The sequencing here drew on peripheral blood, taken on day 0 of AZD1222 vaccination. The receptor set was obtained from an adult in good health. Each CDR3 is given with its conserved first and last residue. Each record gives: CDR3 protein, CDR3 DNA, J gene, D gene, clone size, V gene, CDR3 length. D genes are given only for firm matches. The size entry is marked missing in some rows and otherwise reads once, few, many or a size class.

CASSQEVGGTYNEQFF	TGTGCCAGCAGCCAAGAAGTGGGGGGCACCTACAATGAGCAGTTCTTC	TRBJ2-1	NA	NA	TRBV3-1/TRBV3-2	16
CASSLSWVTEAFF	TGTGCCAGCAGTTTGAGCTGGGTAACTGAAGCTTTCTTT	TRBJ1-1	NA	NA	TRBV6-2/TRBV6-3	13
CASSQGEPGGNSPLHF	TGCGCCAGCAGCCAAGGAGAGCCAGGGGGTAATTCACCCCTCCACTTT	TRBJ1-6	TRBD1	NA	TRBV4-3	16
CASSLGQGGYGYTF	TGTGCCAGCAGCTTGGGACAGGGGGGTTATGGCTACACCTTC	TRBJ1-2	TRBD1	NA	TRBV11-1	14
CASSQEVILAGGPQGEQYF	TGCGCCAGCAGCCAAGAAGTAATTTTGGCGGGGGGGCCCCAGGGCGAGCAGTACTTC	TRBJ2-7	TRBD2	NA	TRBV4-1	19
CATSDSGTGIYNEQFF	TGTGCCACCAGTGATTCCGGGACAGGCATCTACAATGAGCAGTTCTTC	TRBJ2-1	TRBD1	NA	TRBV24-1	16
CASSQGLGSSGNTIYF	TGCGCCAGCAGCCAAGGTTTAGGGAGCTCTGGAAACACCATATATTTT	TRBJ1-3	NA	NA	TRBV4-3	16
CASSYQGGDYGYTF	TGTGCCAGCAGTTACCAGGGAGGCGATTATGGCTACACCTTC	TRBJ1-2	NA	once	TRBV6-2/TRBV6-3	14
CASQSAAGANVLTF	TGTGCCAGCCAATCCGCTGCCGGGGCCAACGTCCTGACTTTC	TRBJ2-6	NA	NA	TRBV3-1/TRBV3-2	14
CASSLQENYGYTF	TGTGCCAGCAGCTTACAGGAGAACTATGGCTACACCTTC	TRBJ1-2	NA	NA	TRBV7-9	13
CATQGANSPLHF	TGTGCCACACAGGGGGCTAATTCACCCCTCCACTTT	TRBJ1-6	TRBD1	NA	TRBV2	12
CASSIQGGDTQYF	TGTGCCAGCAGTATACAGGGAGGAGATACGCAGTATTTT	TRBJ2-3	NA	NA	TRBV2	13
CASTLIPNTEAFF	TGTGCCAGCACCCTAATCCCCAACACTGAAGCTTTCTTT	TRBJ1-1	NA	NA	TRBV11-2	13
CASSEPGWGGANVLTF	TGCGCCAGCAGTGAGCCTGGGTGGGGTGGGGCCAACGTCCTGACTTTC	TRBJ2-6	NA	NA	TRBV10-2	16
CASSIGQGAYGTEAFF	TGTGCCAGTAGTATTGGACAGGGGGCATACGGCACTGAAGCTTTCTTT	TRBJ1-1	TRBD1	NA	TRBV19	16
CASSVGTEQFF	TGCGCCAGCAGTGTAGGGACTGAGCAGTTCTTC	TRBJ2-1	NA	NA	TRBV10-2	11
CASSQEGGNTEAFF	TGTGCCAGCAGCCAAGAAGGGGGCAACACTGAAGCTTTCTTT	TRBJ1-1	TRBD1	NA	TRBV3-1/TRBV3-2	14
CASSPGQGATPLHF	TGTGCCAGCAGTCCCGGGCAGGGGGCTACACCCCTCCACTTT	TRBJ1-6	TRBD1	NA	TRBV27	14
CASSRSVSGELMNTEAFF	TGTGCCAGCAGCCGTTCAGTCTCGGGGGAACTTATGAACACTGAAGCTTTCTTT	TRBJ1-1	NA	NA	TRBV3-1/TRBV3-2	18
CASGRHTRETQYF	TGTGCCAGCGGGAGACATACTCGGGAGACCCAGTACTTC	TRBJ2-5	NA	NA	TRBV6-5	13
CASSPLNLGADTQYF	TGTGCCAGCTCACCATTAAACTTGGGCGCAGATACGCAGTATTTT	TRBJ2-3	NA	NA	TRBV18	15
CASSPFGDRNKAFF	TGTGCCAGCTCCCCGTTTGGAGACCGGAACAAAGCTTTCTTT	TRBJ1-1	NA	once	TRBV6-5	14
CASSADYYSNQPQHF	TGTGCCAGCAGCGCCGACTACTATAGCAATCAGCCCCAGCATTTT	TRBJ1-5	NA	few	TRBV7-2	15
CASSQDHNLGAGELFF	TGCGCCAGCAGCCAAGATCACAACCTGGGCGCCGGGGAGCTGTTTTTT	TRBJ2-2	NA	NA	TRBV4-3	16
CASSLPPGGTEAFF	TGTGCCAGCAGCTTACCCCCGGGGGGGACTGAAGCTTTCTTT	TRBJ1-1	NA	once	TRBV7-9	14
CASSQPGQGEQYF	TGCGCCAGCAGTCAACCGGGACAGGGGGAGCAGTACTTC	TRBJ2-7	TRBD1	NA	TRBV10-2	13
CASSSYGTPFTDTQYF	TGTGCCAGCAGCTCGTACGGGACCCCCTTCACAGATACGCAGTATTTT	TRBJ2-3	NA	NA	TRBV7-2	16
CASSYDRDSNQPQHF	TGTGCCAGCAGCTATGACAGGGATAGCAATCAGCCCCAGCATTTT	TRBJ1-5	TRBD1	NA	TRBV7-9	15
CASSPWTTGNTIYF	TGTGCCAGCAGCCCCTGGACGACTGGAAACACCATATATTTT	TRBJ1-3	NA	NA	TRBV9	14
CASSMGRDTVYGYTF	TGCGCCAGCAGCATGGGCCGGGACACAGTCTATGGCTACACCTTC	TRBJ1-2	NA	NA	TRBV4-3	15
CASQTGGDEQYF	TGTGCCAGTCAGACAGGGGGTGACGAGCAGTACTTC	TRBJ2-7	TRBD1	NA	TRBV3-1/TRBV3-2	12
CASSFTTGWDNQPQHF	TGTGCCAGCAGTTTTACGACAGGGTGGGACAATCAGCCCCAGCATTTT	TRBJ1-5	TRBD1	NA	TRBV6-5	16
CASSWQGESYNEQFF	TGTGCCAGCAGCTGGCAGGGCGAATCCTACAATGAGCAGTTCTTC	TRBJ2-1	NA	NA	TRBV5-5	15
CASSPMGYGYTF	TGTGCCAGTAGCCCGATGGGGTATGGCTACACCTTC	TRBJ1-2	NA	NA	TRBV19	12
CASSLALGGTEAFF	TGTGCCAGCAGCTTAGCGCTGGGGGGCACTGAAGCTTTCTTT	TRBJ1-1	NA	NA	TRBV7-2	14
CASSYGAYNEQFF	TGTGCCAGCAGTTACGGGGCCTACAATGAGCAGTTCTTC	TRBJ2-1	NA	NA	TRBV6-5	13
CASSSTGTVYGGEQFF	TGTGCCAGCAGTTCGACCGGGACAGTATACGGGGGTGAGCAGTTCTTC	TRBJ2-1	NA	NA	TRBV27	16
CASSWGRQNYGYTF	TGTGCCAGCAGTTGGGGACGTCAGAACTATGGCTACACCTTC	TRBJ1-2	NA	NA	TRBV6-2/TRBV6-3	14
CASSQEQRGGREQFF	TGCGCCAGCAGCCAAGAGCAGCGGGGGGGCCGTGAGCAGTTCTTC	TRBJ2-1	TRBD2	NA	TRBV4-3	15
CASSLAGDRPNYGYTF	TGTGCCAGCAGCTTGGCAGGGGACAGGCCTAACTATGGCTACACCTTC	TRBJ1-2	TRBD1	NA	TRBV5-4	16
CASGQSLTSYNSPLHF	TGTGCCAGCGGCCAGTCTTTAACCTCCTATAATTCACCCCTCCACTTT	TRBJ1-6	NA	once	TRBV7-2	16
CASSISRDKASYEQYF	TGTGCCAGCAGCATATCCAGGGACAAAGCCTCCTACGAGCAGTACTTC	TRBJ2-7	NA	NA	TRBV7-2	16
CASSVYSGQGISSPLHF	TGTGCCAGCAGCGTTTATTCGGGACAGGGGATTAGTTCACCCCTCCACTTT	TRBJ1-6	TRBD1	NA	TRBV9	17
CASGLDREWDQPQHF	TGTGCTAGTGGTTTGGACAGGGAGTGGGATCAGCCCCAGCATTTT	TRBJ1-5	NA	NA	TRBV12-5	15
CATSGREDQPQHF	TGTGCCACCAGTGGCCGGGAGGATCAGCCCCAGCATTTT	TRBJ1-5	NA	once	TRBV24-1	13
CASSLDVQPQHF	TGTGCCAGCAGCTTAGATGTTCAGCCCCAGCATTTT	TRBJ1-5	NA	once	TRBV7-9	12
CASSILNGYTF	TGTGCCAGCAGTATTTTAAATGGCTACACCTTC	TRBJ1-2	NA	NA	TRBV28	11
CASSLSQRYNEQFF	TGTGCTAGCAGCTTAAGCCAGCGGTACAATGAGCAGTTCTTC	TRBJ2-1	NA	NA	TRBV7-7	14
CASSLGAYEQYF	TGTGCCAGCAGCTTGGGGGCCTACGAGCAGTACTTC	TRBJ2-7	NA	NA	TRBV7-2	12
CASSGDPDRENLLDSPLHF	TGTGCCAGCAGTGGAGACCCAGACAGGGAGAACTTGCTGGATTCACCCCTCCACTTT	TRBJ1-6	TRBD1	medium-sized	TRBV6-1	19
CASSYFPSNQPQHF	TGTGCCAGCAGTTATTTCCCCTCCAATCAGCCCCAGCATTTT	TRBJ1-5	NA	NA	TRBV6-5	14
CASIPTSNQPQHF	TGTGCCAGCATTCCGACGAGCAATCAGCCCCAGCATTTT	TRBJ1-5	NA	NA	TRBV6-6	13
CATSDFNGRELFF	TGTGCCACCAGTGATTTCAACGGTAGAGAGCTGTTTTTT	TRBJ2-2	NA	NA	TRBV24-1	13
CASSLLDRDNQPQHF	TGTGCCAGCAGTTTACTGGACAGGGACAATCAGCCCCAGCATTTT	TRBJ1-5	TRBD1	NA	TRBV28	15